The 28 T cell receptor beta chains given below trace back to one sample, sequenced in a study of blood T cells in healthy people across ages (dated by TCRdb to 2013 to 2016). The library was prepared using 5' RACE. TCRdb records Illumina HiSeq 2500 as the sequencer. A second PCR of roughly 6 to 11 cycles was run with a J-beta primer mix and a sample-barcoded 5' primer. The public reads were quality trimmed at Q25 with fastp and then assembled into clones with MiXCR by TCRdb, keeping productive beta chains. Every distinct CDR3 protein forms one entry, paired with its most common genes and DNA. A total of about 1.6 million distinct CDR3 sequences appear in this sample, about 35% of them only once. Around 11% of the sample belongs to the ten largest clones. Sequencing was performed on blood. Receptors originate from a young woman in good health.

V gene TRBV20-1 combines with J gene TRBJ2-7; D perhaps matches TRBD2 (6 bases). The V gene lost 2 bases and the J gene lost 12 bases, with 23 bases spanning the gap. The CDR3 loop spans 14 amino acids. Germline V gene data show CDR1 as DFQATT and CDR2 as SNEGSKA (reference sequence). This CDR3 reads CSARFPDVGGTRYF. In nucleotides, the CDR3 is TGCAGTGCTAGATTCCCCGATGTAGGAGGGACCCGGTACTTC.

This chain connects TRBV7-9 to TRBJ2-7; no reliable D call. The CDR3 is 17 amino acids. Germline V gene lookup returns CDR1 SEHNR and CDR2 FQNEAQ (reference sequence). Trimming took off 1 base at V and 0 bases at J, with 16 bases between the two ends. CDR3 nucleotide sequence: TGTGCCAGCAGCTTAGTGGTCAACGGGTTCAGCTCCTACGAGCAGTACTTC. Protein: CASSLVVNGFSSYEQYF.

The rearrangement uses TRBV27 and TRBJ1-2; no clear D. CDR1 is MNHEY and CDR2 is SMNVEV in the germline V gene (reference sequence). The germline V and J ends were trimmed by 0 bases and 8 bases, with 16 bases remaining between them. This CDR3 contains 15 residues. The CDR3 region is CASSLSRKPSGGYTF. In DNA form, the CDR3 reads TGTGCCAGCAGTTTATCCCGCAAGCCCTCTGGGGGCTACACCTTC.

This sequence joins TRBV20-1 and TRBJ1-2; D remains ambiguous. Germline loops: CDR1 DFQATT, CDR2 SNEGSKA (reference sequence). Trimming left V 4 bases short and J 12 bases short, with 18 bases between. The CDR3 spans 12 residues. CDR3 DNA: TGCAGTGCTAAAATTGATCAGGAGGTAGACACCTTC. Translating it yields CSAKIDQEVDTF.

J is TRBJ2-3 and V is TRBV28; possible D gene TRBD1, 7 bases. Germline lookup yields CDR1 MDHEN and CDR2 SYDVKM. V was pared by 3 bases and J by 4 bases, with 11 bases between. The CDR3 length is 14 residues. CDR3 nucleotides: TGTGCCAGCAGTTTTCAGGGGGGCGCAGATACGCAGTATTTT. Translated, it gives CASSFQGGADTQYF.

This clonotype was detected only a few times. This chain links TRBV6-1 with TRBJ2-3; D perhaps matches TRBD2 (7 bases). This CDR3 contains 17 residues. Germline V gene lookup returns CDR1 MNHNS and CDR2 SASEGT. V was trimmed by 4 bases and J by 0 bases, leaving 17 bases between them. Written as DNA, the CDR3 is TGTGCCAGCAGTGTGCAACCGGGGGGCCTTAGCACAGATACGCAGTATTTT. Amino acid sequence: CASSVQPGGLSTDTQYF.

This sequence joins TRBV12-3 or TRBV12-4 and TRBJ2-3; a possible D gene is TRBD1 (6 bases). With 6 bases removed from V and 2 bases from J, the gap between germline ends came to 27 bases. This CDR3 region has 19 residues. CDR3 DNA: TGTGCCAGCAGCCCCTTCGGCAGGACAGCTTTTTCAACCACAGATACGCAGTATTTT. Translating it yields CASSPFGRTAFSTTDTQYF.

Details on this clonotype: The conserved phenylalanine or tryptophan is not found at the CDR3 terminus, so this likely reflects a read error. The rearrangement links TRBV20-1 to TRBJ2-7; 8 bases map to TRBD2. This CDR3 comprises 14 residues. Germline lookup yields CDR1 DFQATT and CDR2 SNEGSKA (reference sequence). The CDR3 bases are TGCAGCCCCGCAGACGGGAGGGGAGGCTACGAGCAGTACCTC. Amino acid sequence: CSPADGRGGYEQYL.

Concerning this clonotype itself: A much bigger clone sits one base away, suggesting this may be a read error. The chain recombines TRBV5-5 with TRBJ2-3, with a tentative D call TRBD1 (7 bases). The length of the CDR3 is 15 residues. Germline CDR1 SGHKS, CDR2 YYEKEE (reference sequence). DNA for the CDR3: TGTGCCAGCAGCTTGAGCGTGCGCGGGACAGATGCGCAGTATTTT. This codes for CASSLSVRGTDAQYF.

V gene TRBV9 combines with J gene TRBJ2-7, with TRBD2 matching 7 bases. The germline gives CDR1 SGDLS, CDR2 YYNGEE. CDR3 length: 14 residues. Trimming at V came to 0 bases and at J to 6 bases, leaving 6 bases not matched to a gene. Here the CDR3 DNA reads TGTGCCAGCAGCGTAGGGGGGGGAGGGAGCGAGCAGTACTTC. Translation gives CASSVGGGGSEQYF.

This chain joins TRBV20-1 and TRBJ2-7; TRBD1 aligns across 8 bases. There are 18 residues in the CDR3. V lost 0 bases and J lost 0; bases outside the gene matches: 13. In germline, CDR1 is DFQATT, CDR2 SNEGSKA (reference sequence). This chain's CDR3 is CSARDPKIGQGYSYEQYF. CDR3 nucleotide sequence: TGCAGTGCTAGAGATCCCAAGATAGGACAGGGATACTCCTACGAGCAGTACTTC.

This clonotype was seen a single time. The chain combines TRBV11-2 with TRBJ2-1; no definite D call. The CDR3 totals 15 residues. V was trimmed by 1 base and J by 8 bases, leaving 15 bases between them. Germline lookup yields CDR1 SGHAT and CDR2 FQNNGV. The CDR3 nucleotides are TGTGCCAGCAGCTTAGGGCGGTTCCCATATTATGAGCAGTTCTTC. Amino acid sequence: CASSLGRFPYYEQFF. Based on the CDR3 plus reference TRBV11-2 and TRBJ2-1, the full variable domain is EAGVAQSPRYKIIEKRQSVAFWCNPISGHATLYWYQQILGQGPKLLIQFQNNGVVDDSQLPKDRFSAERLKGVDSTLKIQPAKLEDSAVYLCASSLGRFPYYEQFFGPGTRLTVL.

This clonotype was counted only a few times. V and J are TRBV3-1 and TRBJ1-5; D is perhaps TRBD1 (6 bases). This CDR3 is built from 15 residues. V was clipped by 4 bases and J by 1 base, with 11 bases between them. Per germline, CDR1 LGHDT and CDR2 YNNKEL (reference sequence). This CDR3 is CASSPSGASNQPQHF. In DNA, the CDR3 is TGTGCCAGCAGCCCGTCAGGGGCGAGCAATCAGCCCCAGCATTTT.

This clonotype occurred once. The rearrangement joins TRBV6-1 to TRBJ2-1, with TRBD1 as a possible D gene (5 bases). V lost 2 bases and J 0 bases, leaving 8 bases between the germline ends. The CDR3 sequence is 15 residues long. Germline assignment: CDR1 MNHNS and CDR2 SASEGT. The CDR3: CASSERGVSYNEQFF. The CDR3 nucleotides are TGTGCCAGCAGTGAAAGGGGCGTCTCCTACAATGAGCAGTTCTTC.

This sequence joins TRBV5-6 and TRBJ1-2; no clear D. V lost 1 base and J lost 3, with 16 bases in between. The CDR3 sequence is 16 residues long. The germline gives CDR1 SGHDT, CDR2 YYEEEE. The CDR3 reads CASSLRSQSLDYGYTF. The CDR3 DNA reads TGTGCCAGCAGCTTGAGGTCGCAGAGCCTCGACTATGGCTACACCTTC.

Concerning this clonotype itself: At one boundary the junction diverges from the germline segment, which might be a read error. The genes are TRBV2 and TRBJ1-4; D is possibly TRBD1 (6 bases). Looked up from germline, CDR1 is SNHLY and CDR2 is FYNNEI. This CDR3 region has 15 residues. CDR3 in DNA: TGTGCCAGCAATGAAAGGGGAACAGGGAATGAAAAACTGTTTTTT. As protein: CASNERGTGNEKLFF.

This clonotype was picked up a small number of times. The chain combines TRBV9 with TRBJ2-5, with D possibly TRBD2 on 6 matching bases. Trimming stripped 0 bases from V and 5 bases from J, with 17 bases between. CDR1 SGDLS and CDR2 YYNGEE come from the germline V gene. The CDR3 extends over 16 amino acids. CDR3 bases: TGTGCCAGCAGCGTAGGTCTGGCCGGAGGGAGGGAGACCCAGTACTTC. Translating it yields CASSVGLAGGRETQYF. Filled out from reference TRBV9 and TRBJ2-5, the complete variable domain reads DSGVTQTPKHLITATGQRVTLRCSPRSGDLSVYWYQQSLDQGLQFLIQYYNGEERAKGNILERFSAQQFPDLHSELNLSSLELGDSALYFCASSVGLAGGRETQYFGPGTRLLVL.

CDR3: CASSLGVTSPNTEAFF. In DNA, the CDR3 is TGTGCCAGCAGCTTAGGCGTTACCTCGCCGAACACTGAAGCTTTCTTT. This chain uses TRBV7-8 with TRBJ1-1; no clear D. Trimming cost V 1 base and J 1 base, with 13 bases left between them. CDR1 and CDR2 (germline): SGHVS, FQNEAQ. The CDR3 is 16 residues long.

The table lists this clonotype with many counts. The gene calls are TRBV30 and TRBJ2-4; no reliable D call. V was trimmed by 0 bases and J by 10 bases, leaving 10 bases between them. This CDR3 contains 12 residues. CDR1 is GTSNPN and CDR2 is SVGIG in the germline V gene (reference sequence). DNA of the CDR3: TGTGCCTGGAGTGTACAGATGAGTATTCAGTACTTC. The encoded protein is CAWSVQMSIQYF. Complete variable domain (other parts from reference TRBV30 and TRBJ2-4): SQTIHQWPATLVQPVGSPLSLECTVEGTSNPNLYWYRQAAGRGLQLLFYSVGIGQISSEVPQNLSASRPQDRQFILSSKKLLLSDSGFYLCAWSVQMSIQYFGAGTRLSVL.

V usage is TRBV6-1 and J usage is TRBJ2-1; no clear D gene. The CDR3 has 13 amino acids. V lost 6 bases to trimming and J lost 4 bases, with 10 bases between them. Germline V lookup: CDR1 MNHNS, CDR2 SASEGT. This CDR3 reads CASRSLTYNEQFF. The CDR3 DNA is TGTGCCAGCAGAAGCCTGACGTACAATGAGCAGTTCTTC.

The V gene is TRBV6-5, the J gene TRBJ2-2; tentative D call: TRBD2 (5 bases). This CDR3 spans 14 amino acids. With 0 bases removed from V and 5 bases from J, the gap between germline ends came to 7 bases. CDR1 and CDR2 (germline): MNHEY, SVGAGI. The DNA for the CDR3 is TGTGCCAGCAGTTACTCCTGGGAGACCGGGGAGCTGTTTTTT. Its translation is CASSYSWETGELFF.

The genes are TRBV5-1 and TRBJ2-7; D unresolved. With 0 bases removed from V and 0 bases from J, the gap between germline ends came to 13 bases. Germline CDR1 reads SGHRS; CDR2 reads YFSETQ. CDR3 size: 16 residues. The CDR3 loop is CASSLGGSISSYEQYF. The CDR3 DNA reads TGCGCCAGCAGCTTGGGTGGGTCGATCAGCTCCTACGAGCAGTACTTC.

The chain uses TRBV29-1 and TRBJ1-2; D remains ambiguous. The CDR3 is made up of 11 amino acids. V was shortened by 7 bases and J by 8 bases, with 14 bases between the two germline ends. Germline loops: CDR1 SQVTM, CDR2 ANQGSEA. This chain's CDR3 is CSAFSGLGYTF. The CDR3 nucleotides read TGCAGCGCCTTCAGTGGGTTAGGCTACACCTTC.

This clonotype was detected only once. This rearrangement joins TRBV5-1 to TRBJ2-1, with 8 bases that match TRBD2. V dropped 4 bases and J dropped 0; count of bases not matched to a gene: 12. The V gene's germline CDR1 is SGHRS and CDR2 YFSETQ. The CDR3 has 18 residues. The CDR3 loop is CASSPEGLSGSSYNEQFF. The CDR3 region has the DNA TGCGCCAGCAGCCCGGAGGGGTTGAGCGGGAGCTCCTACAATGAGCAGTTCTTC. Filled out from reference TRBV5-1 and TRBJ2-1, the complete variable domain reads KAGVTQTPRYLIKTRGQQVTLSCSPISGHRSVSWYQQTPGQGLQFLFEYFSETQRNKGNFPGRFSGRQFSNSRSEMNVSTLELGDSALYLCASSPEGLSGSSYNEQFFGPGTRLTVL.

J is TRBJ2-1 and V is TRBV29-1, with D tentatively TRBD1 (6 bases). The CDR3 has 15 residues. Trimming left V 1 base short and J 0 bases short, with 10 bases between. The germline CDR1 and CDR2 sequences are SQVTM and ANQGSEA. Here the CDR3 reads CSVEGLDSSYNEQFF. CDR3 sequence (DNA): TGCAGCGTTGAAGGTTTGGACAGCTCCTACAATGAGCAGTTCTTC.

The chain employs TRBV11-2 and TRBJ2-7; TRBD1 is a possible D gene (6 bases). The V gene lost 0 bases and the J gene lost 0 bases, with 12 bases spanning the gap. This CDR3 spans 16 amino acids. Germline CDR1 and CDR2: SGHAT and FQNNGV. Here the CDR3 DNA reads TGTGCCAGCAGCTTAGAGTGGGACACCAGCTCCTACGAGCAGTACTTC. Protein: CASSLEWDTSSYEQYF.

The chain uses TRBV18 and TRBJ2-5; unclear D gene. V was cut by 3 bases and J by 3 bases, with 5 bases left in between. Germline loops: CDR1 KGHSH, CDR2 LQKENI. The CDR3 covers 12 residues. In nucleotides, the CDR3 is TGTGCCAGCTCACCGGAAGAAGAGACCCAGTACTTC. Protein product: CASSPEEETQYF.

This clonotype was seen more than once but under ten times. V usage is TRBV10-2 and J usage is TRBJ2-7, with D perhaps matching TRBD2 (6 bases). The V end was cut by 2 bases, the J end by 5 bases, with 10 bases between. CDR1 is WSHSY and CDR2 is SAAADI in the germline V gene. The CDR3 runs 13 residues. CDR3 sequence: CASSEGGLNEQYF. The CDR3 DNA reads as TGCGCCAGCAGTGAGGGAGGGTTAAACGAGCAGTACTTC.